This T cell receptor beta chain is from a study of T cells in Graves' hyperthyroidism and ophthalmopathy. Study-wide findings and caveats: In simple terms, a model built on 13 V-J features told ophthalmopathy apart from stable hyperthyroidism.

V shed 5 bases and J 4 bases; nucleotides not matched to a gene: 6. Germline CDR1 reads SGHVS; CDR2 reads FNYEAQ. This CDR3 has 15 amino acids. Worth noting for this clonotype: Antigen unknown.

The TCR beta CDR3 regions underwent amplification using RNA transcripts as the source. The study used the HTBI primer set for a first-round RT-PCR of the TCR CDR3. TCRdb recomputed calls from the multiplex PCR reads with MiXCR, one row per CDR3 protein. The data contain 500,000 to 800,000 distinct CDR3 sequences, over 40% of them singletons. This receptor was obtained from an adult man with Graves' disease, either hyperthyroidism or ophthalmopathy (not recorded which). The chain joins TRBV7-6 to TRBJ1-2; 11 nucleotides agree with TRBD1. Sequenced sample: peripheral blood or thyroid tissue (not recorded which). The CDR3 coding sequence is TGTGCCAGCAGCGTCGCCGGGACAGGGGGCTATGGCTACACCTTC. This codes for CASSVAGTGGYGYTF.